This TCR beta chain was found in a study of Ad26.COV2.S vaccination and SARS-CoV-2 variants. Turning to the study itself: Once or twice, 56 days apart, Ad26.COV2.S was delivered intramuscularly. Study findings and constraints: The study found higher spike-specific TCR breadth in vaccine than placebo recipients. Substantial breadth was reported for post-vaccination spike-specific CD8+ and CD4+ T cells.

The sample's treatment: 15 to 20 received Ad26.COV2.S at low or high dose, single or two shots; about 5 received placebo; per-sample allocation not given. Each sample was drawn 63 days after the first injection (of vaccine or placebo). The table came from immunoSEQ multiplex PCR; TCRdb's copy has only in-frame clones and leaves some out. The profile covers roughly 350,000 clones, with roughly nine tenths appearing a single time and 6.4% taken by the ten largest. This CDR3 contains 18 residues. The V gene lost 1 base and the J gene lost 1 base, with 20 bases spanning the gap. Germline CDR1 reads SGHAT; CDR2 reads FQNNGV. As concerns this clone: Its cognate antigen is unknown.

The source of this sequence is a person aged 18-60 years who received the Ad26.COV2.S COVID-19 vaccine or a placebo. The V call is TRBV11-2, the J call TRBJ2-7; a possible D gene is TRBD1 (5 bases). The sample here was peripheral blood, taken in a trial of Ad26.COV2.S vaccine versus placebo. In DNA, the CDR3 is TGTGCCAGCAGCTTAGGGGGCCGGGCCTCCCGAAGTTCCTACGAGCAGTACTTC. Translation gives CASSLGGRASRSSYEQYF.